This TCR beta chain was observed in a study of shared clonotypes between healthy human individuals. Regarding the study as a whole: Naive subsets, compared against memory subsets, generally had larger estimated richness values.

Assay used: immunoSEQ multiplex PCR; TCRdb lists only in-frame clones, some missing. The sample lists about 2.4 million clones; roughly 93% were seen once. In regard to this clone: Antigen: not known.

Only Caucasian adults living in Nashville, Tennessee served as donors. The specimen sequenced was naive CD4+ T cells from PBMCs. Regarding subset: CD45RA+ positively selected. The receptor was derived from a man aged 18-30 years in good health. Some clones in this sample may be carry-over from other donors' samples.

The CDR3 here is CASSLPPLNTEAFF. The CDR3 nucleotides read TGTGCCAGCAGCTTACCCCCCCTGAACACTGAAGCTTTCTTT. This sequence joins TRBV7-9 and TRBJ1-1; D unclear. Germline CDR1 and CDR2: SEHNR and FQNEAQ (reference sequence). CDR3 length: 14 residues. The V end was cut by 2 bases, the J end by 0 bases, with 7 bases between.